This T cell receptor (beta chain) was recovered during a study of cytomegalovirus exposure and HLA in healthy donors. Study findings and constraints: A list of 164 TCR beta chains associated with cytomegalovirus was given. Both high specificity and high sensitivity reportedly marked the classifier's diagnosis of cytomegalovirus status. The majority of TCR sequences were rare, yet some public TCRs appeared in many donors.

With regard to this clone: Antigen specificity is unknown.

A 120-subject validation cohort, separate from the approximately 610-subject first cohort, supplied the donors. Using immunoSEQ multiplex PCR, the repertoire was profiled, and TCRdb retains in-frame clones only, with some absent. The table has over 100,000 clones, approximately 88% seen once; the top ten hold around 6%. The trim removed 5 bases at V and 3 bases at J, leaving 5 bases unmatched. The CDR3 sequence is 14 residues long. Looked up from germline, CDR1 is SGHTA and CDR2 is FQGNSA. Sequencing was done on a sample of PBMCs. The chain employs TRBV7-2 and TRBJ2-7; 9 nucleotides agree with TRBD2. The TCR comes from a woman aged 18-29 years in good health and CMV-seropositive. The CDR3 loop reads CASSTGLAGYEQYF. The CDR3 DNA sequence: TGTGCCAGCAGCACGGGACTAGCCGGCTACGAGCAGTACTTC.